The rows below give T cell receptor beta chains drawn from one sample of a study of T-cell memory formation after mild COVID-19. Each CDR3 protein is one row after TCRdb ran MiXCR on the 5' RACE reads. The repertoire holds 350,000 to 450,000 distinct CDR3 sequences, with around 15% as singletons. Sequenced sample: PBMCs or a T cell subset sorted from them (not recorded which). The origin of the receptors is a man between 18 and 35 years old who had mild COVID-19 (a few samples of this study predate the infection). Cell type and time point are not known. Both conserved end residues are part of each CDR3. The order of the fields is clone size, CDR3 length, V gene, D gene, J gene, CDR3 DNA, CDR3 protein. D genes are given only for firm matches. Part of the rows lack a size; the others show once, few, many or a class for expanded clones.

size: -
length: 16
V: TRBV18
D: -
J: TRBJ1-5
DNA: TGTGCCAGCTCACCAGGAGTCGGGGCCACAAATCAGCCCCAGCATTTT
CDR3: CASSPGVGATNQPQHF

size: few
length: 16
V: TRBV12-3/TRBV12-4
D: -
J: TRBJ2-2
DNA: TGTGCCAGCAGTTTGGGAGAGACACTGAACACCGGGGAGCTGTTTTTT
CDR3: CASSLGETLNTGELFF

size: many
length: 14
V: TRBV7-2
D: TRBD2
J: TRBJ2-5
DNA: TGTGCCAGCAGCCTCGGGGGGAAGGGAGTGACCCAGTACTTC
CDR3: CASSLGGKGVTQYF

size: -
length: 13
V: TRBV10-3
D: -
J: TRBJ1-2
DNA: TGTGCCGCCCGAGAGACAGCTAACTATGGCTACACCTTC
CDR3: CAARETANYGYTF

size: few
length: 15
V: TRBV6-2/TRBV6-3
D: -
J: TRBJ2-4
DNA: TGTGCCAGCAGCTTCCCACCCTTAGCCAAAAACATTCAGTACTTC
CDR3: CASSFPPLAKNIQYF

size: -
length: 14
V: TRBV6-6
D: TRBD1
J: TRBJ2-3
DNA: TGTGCCAGCACCCAACAGGGGTGGGGAGATACGCAGTATTTT
CDR3: CASTQQGWGDTQYF

size: few
length: 12
V: TRBV2
D: TRBD1
J: TRBJ1-1
DNA: TGTGCCAGCAGGAGGGGACAGGAGAGAGCTTTCTTT
CDR3: CASRRGQERAFF

size: many
length: 14
V: TRBV7-9
D: TRBD1
J: TRBJ1-2
DNA: TGTGCCAGCAGCTTGGGACAGGGGTTCTATGGCTACACCTTC
CDR3: CASSLGQGFYGYTF

size: few
length: 15
V: TRBV7-6
D: TRBD1
J: TRBJ2-7
DNA: TGTGCCAGCAGCTTAGAAGGGGGCCCCCTATACGAGCAGTACTTC
CDR3: CASSLEGGPLYEQYF

size: -
length: 16
V: TRBV11-2
D: -
J: TRBJ2-3
DNA: TGTGCCAGCAGCTTAGATCCGTTAGGGGCCACAGATACGCAGTATTTT
CDR3: CASSLDPLGATDTQYF

size: -
length: 15
V: TRBV11-1
D: TRBD1
J: TRBJ1-1
DNA: TGTGCCAGCAGCCCCCGACAGGGACGGAGCACTGAAGCTTTCTTT
CDR3: CASSPRQGRSTEAFF

size: -
length: 14
V: TRBV7-8
D: TRBD2
J: TRBJ2-1
DNA: TGTGCCAGCAGCTCGGGACTACGCTTCAATGAGCAGTTCTTC
CDR3: CASSSGLRFNEQFF

size: many
length: 12
V: TRBV7-2
D: -
J: TRBJ2-5
DNA: TGTGCCAGCAGCTCTCGAGAGGAGACCCAGTACTTC
CDR3: CASSSREETQYF

size: -
length: 13
V: TRBV7-9
D: -
J: TRBJ2-2
DNA: TGTGCCACCCCGCCGGGTTACACCGGGGAGCTGTTTTTT
CDR3: CATPPGYTGELFF

size: -
length: 14
V: TRBV20-1
D: -
J: TRBJ2-7
DNA: TGCAGTGCTAGAAATAGGGAGACGGTCCTTAAGCAGTACTTC
CDR3: CSARNRETVLKQYF

size: few
length: 16
V: TRBV11-2
D: -
J: TRBJ2-3
DNA: TGTGCCAGCAGCTTAGTTCGACCCCAGCAAACAGATACGCAGTATTTT
CDR3: CASSLVRPQQTDTQYF

size: few
length: 14
V: TRBV6-2/TRBV6-3
D: -
J: TRBJ1-5
DNA: TGTGCCAGCAGTTACTCAGCAAGCAATCAGCCCCAGCATTTT
CDR3: CASSYSASNQPQHF

size: many
length: 12
V: TRBV20-1
D: -
J: TRBJ2-7
DNA: TGCAGTGCTCCCGGAAGGTCCTGCGAGCAGTACTTC
CDR3: CSAPGRSCEQYF

size: many
length: 16
V: TRBV5-1
D: -
J: TRBJ2-3
DNA: TGCGCCAGCAGGTCGGGGGTCCTCGGGGGGCCAGATACGCAGTATTTT
CDR3: CASRSGVLGGPDTQYF

size: -
length: 17
V: TRBV4-3
D: -
J: TRBJ1-2
DNA: TGCGCCAGCAGCCAAGACCTACTGGGGAGGGGCATCTATGGCTACACCTTC
CDR3: CASSQDLLGRGIYGYTF

size: -
length: 14
V: TRBV5-1
D: -
J: TRBJ1-1
DNA: TGCGCCAGCAGCTTTCAAGGTACGAGCACTGAAGCTTTCTTT
CDR3: CASSFQGTSTEAFF

size: -
length: 14
V: TRBV4-1
D: -
J: TRBJ1-1
DNA: TGCGCCAGCAGCCCCGGGGTCATGAACACTGAAGCTTTCTTT
CDR3: CASSPGVMNTEAFF

size: -
length: 13
V: TRBV19
D: -
J: TRBJ2-7
DNA: TGTGCCAGTAGTTTGGGGGCTTTCGACGAGCAGTACTTC
CDR3: CASSLGAFDEQYF

size: few
length: 14
V: TRBV7-2
D: -
J: TRBJ2-4
DNA: TGTGCCAGCAGCCCAGACCCAGGGAGAGCCATTCAGTACTTC
CDR3: CASSPDPGRAIQYF

size: -
length: 15
V: TRBV7-8
D: -
J: TRBJ2-5
DNA: TGTGCCAGCAGCTCCCGGACATGGGGGGTTGAGACCCAGTACTTC
CDR3: CASSSRTWGVETQYF

size: few
length: 15
V: TRBV5-4
D: TRBD1
J: TRBJ2-5
DNA: TGTGCCAGCAGCCGCGGACAGGGGAACCAAGAGACCCAGTACTTC
CDR3: CASSRGQGNQETQYF

size: few
length: 16
V: TRBV7-9
D: -
J: TRBJ2-1
DNA: TGTGCCAGCAGCTACAGAGCGGTTAGCTCCTACAATGAGCAGTTCTTC
CDR3: CASSYRAVSSYNEQFF

size: few
length: 15
V: TRBV5-4
D: TRBD2
J: TRBJ2-2
DNA: TGTGCCAGCAGCCTAGCGGGGACCTACACCGGGGAGCTGTTTTTT
CDR3: CASSLAGTYTGELFF

size: -
length: 14
V: TRBV20-1
D: -
J: TRBJ2-3
DNA: TGCAGTGCACCCCCGGGTCCGAGCACAGATACGCAGTATTTT
CDR3: CSAPPGPSTDTQYF

size: many
length: 14
V: TRBV3-1
D: TRBD1
J: TRBJ2-4
DNA: TGTGCCAGCAGCCAAGAGGGACAGGGAAACATTCAGTACTTC
CDR3: CASSQEGQGNIQYF

size: many
length: 14
V: TRBV4-3
D: -
J: TRBJ1-1
DNA: TGCGCCAGCAGCCAAGATTCGACCTCCGGTCGGGCTTTCTTT
CDR3: CASSQDSTSGRAFF

size: few
length: 16
V: TRBV5-4
D: -
J: TRBJ2-6
DNA: TGTGCCAGTATGGAAAATATGGATCCTGGGGCCAACGTCCTGACTTTC
CDR3: CASMENMDPGANVLTF

size: many
length: 15
V: TRBV5-1
D: -
J: TRBJ2-7
DNA: TGCGCCAGCAGCTTACAGGTCCAATACCCATACGAGCAGTACTTC
CDR3: CASSLQVQYPYEQYF

size: -
length: 14
V: TRBV12-3/TRBV12-4
D: -
J: TRBJ2-1
DNA: TGTGCCAGCAGTTCTGGGACACGTGACAATGAGCAGTTCTTC
CDR3: CASSSGTRDNEQFF

size: few
length: 14
V: TRBV9
D: -
J: TRBJ1-1
DNA: TGTGCCAGCAGCGTAGGGCAGAAGAACACTGAAGCTTTCTTT
CDR3: CASSVGQKNTEAFF

size: few
length: 15
V: TRBV5-4
D: TRBD1
J: TRBJ2-1
DNA: TGTGCCAGCACCCTAGACAGGGGGAACTACAATGAGCAGTTCTTC
CDR3: CASTLDRGNYNEQFF

size: few
length: 16
V: TRBV4-2
D: TRBD2
J: TRBJ2-3
DNA: TGTGCCAGCAGCCAAAACCCCCTAGCGGAAGAAGATACGCAGTATTTT
CDR3: CASSQNPLAEEDTQYF

size: -
length: 19
V: TRBV2
D: TRBD1
J: TRBJ1-5
DNA: TGTGCCAGCAGTGAAGCGGCAGGGGGCGGTCAGGCAAGCAATCAGCCCCAGCATTTT
CDR3: CASSEAAGGGQASNQPQHF

size: -
length: 14
V: TRBV6-6
D: -
J: TRBJ2-7
DNA: TGTGCCAGCAGTTACACGGGGCAGAACTACGAGCAGTACTTC
CDR3: CASSYTGQNYEQYF

size: few
length: 13
V: TRBV15
D: TRBD1
J: TRBJ2-1
DNA: TGTGCCACCAATGACAGGGTCAACAATGAGCAGTTCTTC
CDR3: CATNDRVNNEQFF

size: -
length: 13
V: TRBV3-2
D: -
J: TRBJ2-7
DNA: TGTGCCAGCAGCCAGACCCGAGACCACGAGCAGTACTTC
CDR3: CASSQTRDHEQYF

size: many
length: 16
V: TRBV5-1
D: -
J: TRBJ2-3
DNA: TGCGCCAGCAGCTTGCTGGAATCTGGGCAGGGAGATACGCAGTATTTT
CDR3: CASSLLESGQGDTQYF

size: few
length: 15
V: TRBV12-3/TRBV12-4
D: TRBD1
J: TRBJ1-5
DNA: TGTGCCAGCAGCCCGGGACAGGCGTACAATCAGCCCCAGCATTTT
CDR3: CASSPGQAYNQPQHF

size: -
length: 15
V: TRBV7-9
D: -
J: TRBJ1-6
DNA: TGTGCCAGCAGCTTCGGTGGGATGGGTAATTCACCCCTCCACTTT
CDR3: CASSFGGMGNSPLHF

size: few
length: 14
V: TRBV25-1
D: -
J: TRBJ1-1
DNA: TGTGCCAGCAGGACCGTTACGAGCCGGGCTGAAGCTTTCTTT
CDR3: CASRTVTSRAEAFF

size: -
length: 15
V: TRBV4-1
D: -
J: TRBJ2-4
DNA: TGCGCCAGCAGCGTCCGGGGGACAGCCAAAAACATTCAGTACTTC
CDR3: CASSVRGTAKNIQYF

size: few
length: 11
V: TRBV7-9
D: -
J: TRBJ2-4
DNA: TGTGCCAGCAGCTTAGGGACACGTCAGTACTTC
CDR3: CASSLGTRQYF

size: many
length: 17
V: TRBV7-2
D: TRBD1
J: TRBJ2-7
DNA: TGTGCCAGCAGCTTAAGTTACTCCGGGACAGTATCCTACGAGCAGTACTTC
CDR3: CASSLSYSGTVSYEQYF

size: -
length: 13
V: TRBV7-8
D: -
J: TRBJ1-4
DNA: TGTGCCAGCAGCTTAACCGACAGGGAAAAACTGTTTTTT
CDR3: CASSLTDREKLFF

size: -
length: 13
V: TRBV19
D: -
J: TRBJ2-5
DNA: TGTGCCAGTAGTATTGTACAGCAAGAGACCCAGTACTTC
CDR3: CASSIVQQETQYF

size: few
length: 17
V: TRBV6-5
D: -
J: TRBJ2-7
DNA: TGTGCCAGCAGTTACGAGGGGGATCGTTTTGCGACCTACGAGCAGTACTTC
CDR3: CASSYEGDRFATYEQYF

size: few
length: 15
V: TRBV4-2
D: -
J: TRBJ2-1
DNA: TGTGCCAGCAGCCAAACACACGGGGCCAACAATGAGCAGTTCTTC
CDR3: CASSQTHGANNEQFF

size: many
length: 13
V: TRBV7-2
D: -
J: TRBJ2-3
DNA: TGTGCCAGCAGTTCAAGGGGCACAGATACGCAGTATTTT
CDR3: CASSSRGTDTQYF

size: -
length: 15
V: TRBV6-5
D: TRBD1
J: TRBJ1-2
DNA: TGTGCCAGCAGTTACAGGGGACAGGGGTGGTATGGCTACACCTTC
CDR3: CASSYRGQGWYGYTF

size: many
length: 16
V: TRBV7-8
D: TRBD2
J: TRBJ2-1
DNA: TGTGCCAGCAGCTTAGTTAGCGGGGGGACCTACAATGAGCAGTTCTTC
CDR3: CASSLVSGGTYNEQFF

size: many
length: 18
V: TRBV7-9
D: -
J: TRBJ2-1
DNA: TGTGCCAGCAGCTCGTCTACCCCTCGTCCGAGCTCCTACAATGAGCAGTTCTTC
CDR3: CASSSSTPRPSSYNEQFF

size: few
length: 17
V: TRBV7-9
D: -
J: TRBJ2-5
DNA: TGTGCCAGCAGCTTAGCCCAAGTTTGGGGCGGAAGGGAGACCCAGTACTTC
CDR3: CASSLAQVWGGRETQYF

size: many
length: 13
V: TRBV4-3
D: -
J: TRBJ2-5
DNA: TGCGCCAGCAGCGAGGAAGGGAGGGAGACCCAGTACTTC
CDR3: CASSEEGRETQYF